The 21 T cell receptor beta chains in this list originate from one sample, sequenced in a study of spatial heterogeneity in lung cancer. This sample's time point: sample taken at primary tumor resection. TCRdb called the 5' RACE reads again in MiXCR, with one record for every CDR3 protein. Counted here are about 22,000 distinct CDR3 sequences, approximately 3% occurring once; the ten biggest clones make up 7% to 9.5%. These receptors' antigens are unknown. Whole-study findings and limits: Tumor mutation counts were tracked by expanded intratumoral alpha and beta TCR counts.

The sample consisted of lung tumor tissue, taken at surgery. These receptors all stem from a male donor with early-stage non-small cell lung cancer.

In its sample, this clonotype was seen many times. The junction departs from the called germline gene at one end, perhaps through a read error. This chain uses TRBV6-1 with TRBJ2-1; the D is unclear. Germline lookup yields CDR1 MNHNS and CDR2 SASEGT. CDR3 length: 13 amino acids. The CDR3 spells CASTETYENEQFF. In nucleotides, the CDR3 is TGTGCCAGCACTGAAACCTACGAGAATGAGCAGTTCTTC.

In its sample, this clonotype was seen many times. The V and J genes are TRBV3-1 and TRBJ2-5; no reliable D call. Germline lookup yields CDR1 LGHDT and CDR2 YNNKEL (reference sequence). With 1 base removed from V and 7 bases from J, the gap between germline ends came to 7 bases. The CDR3 extends over 12 amino acids. CDR3 nucleotides: TGTGCCAGCAGCCAAGCCGGAAGGACCCAGTACTTC. Translation gives CASSQAGRTQYF.

This clonotype was seen at least ten times. This CDR3 reads CASSLGGFGAHAAFF. CDR3 DNA: TGTGCCAGCAGCCTGGGGGGTTTCGGCGCACATGCGGCTTTCTTT. The gene calls are TRBV14 and TRBJ1-1, with D possibly matching TRBD1 (5 bases). Trimming pared 4 bases from V and 11 bases from J, leaving 23 bases between. This CDR3 has 15 residues. CDR1 is SGHDN and CDR2 is FVKESK in the germline V gene.

The sample holds many counts of this clonotype. The V and J genes are TRBV20-1 and TRBJ2-7; 10 bases map to TRBD1. In germline, CDR1 is DFQATT, CDR2 SNEGSKA (reference sequence). J lost 10 bases, V lost 0 bases, and 9 bases had no gene match. CDR3 size: 14 residues. In DNA form, the CDR3 reads TGCAGTGCTAGAGATATGACAGGGGGCTTGGGTCAGTACTTC. Protein product: CSARDMTGGLGQYF.

This clonotype appeared many times. Without the conserved terminal phenylalanine or tryptophan, this CDR3 likely stems from a read error. Because the CDR3's place on the DNA is in doubt, the DNA is left out and the CDR3 is given as listed by TCRdb. The genes are TRBV29-1 and TRBJ2-3; the D call TRBD2 from the table was never checked on the DNA. The CDR3 extends over 8 residues, inclusive of both ends. The germline gives CDR1 SQVTM, CDR2 ANQGSEA. CDR3 protein: CSVERGGI.

This clonotype appeared many times. The chain is built from TRBV12-3 or TRBV12-4 and TRBJ1-4; D gene ambiguous. The CDR3 is 16 amino acids. V was trimmed by 4 bases and J by 7 bases, leaving 19 bases between them. CDR3 in amino acids: CASSYRSTLYVEKLFF. The CDR3 bases are TGTGCCAGCAGTTACCGGTCCACATTGTATGTTGAAAAACTGTTTTTT.

By proportion, this clonotype is medium-sized (0.01 to 0.1%). The chain links TRBV5-1 to TRBJ2-7; the match to TRBD1 covers 8 bases. Trimming cost V 1 base and J 2 bases; bases outside gene matches: 8. The germline V gene encodes CDR1 SGHRS and CDR2 YFSETQ. This CDR3 is 16 amino acids long. This CDR3 reads CASSLTDRGTAYEQYF. The CDR3 DNA reads as TGCGCCAGCAGCTTGACTGACAGGGGAACTGCCTACGAGCAGTACTTC. The variable domain in full, with the rest retrieved from reference TRBV5-1 and TRBJ2-7, is KAGVTQTPRYLIKTRGQQVTLSCSPISGHRSVSWYQQTPGQGLQFLFEYFSETQRNKGNFPGRFSGRQFSNSRSEMNVSTLELGDSALYLCASSLTDRGTAYEQYFGPGTRLTVT.

Details on this clonotype: A read error may be the cause here, since a much bigger clone is one base away. The chain employs TRBV6-5 and TRBJ2-7, with 16 bases lining up with TRBD2. V was clipped by 4 bases and J by 6 bases; unmatched bases: 15. The CDR3 spans 19 residues. Germline CDR1 is MNHEY and CDR2 is SVGAGI. CDR3 amino acids: CASSLTGTSGRDQSSEQYF. DNA for the CDR3: TGTGCCAGCAGTTTAACCGGGACTAGCGGGAGGGACCAAAGTTCCGAGCAGTACTTC.

The table lists this clonotype with many counts. The chain is built from TRBV19 and TRBJ2-3; D perhaps matches TRBD1 (6 bases). The germline gives CDR1 LNHDA, CDR2 SQIVND (reference sequence). The CDR3 has 16 residues. V lost 4 bases and J 5 bases, leaving 19 bases between the germline ends. The CDR3 DNA reads as TGTGCCAGTAGTACAATAGGGGGATACGCCGGAGATACGCAGTATTTT. Translated, it gives CASSTIGGYAGDTQYF. The complete variable domain, with remaining parts taken from reference TRBV19 and TRBJ2-3, reads DGGITQSPKYLFRKEGQNVTLSCEQNLNHDAMYWYRQDPGQGLRLIYYSQIVNDFQKGDIAEGYSVSREKKESFPLTVTSAQKNPTAFYLCASSTIGGYAGDTQYFGPGTRLTVL.

This clonotype appeared many times. The chain couples TRBV18 to TRBJ1-6; D not certain. V lost 3 bases and J 8 bases, leaving 11 bases between the germline ends. Looked up from germline, CDR1 is KGHSH and CDR2 is LQKENI. The CDR3 contains 14 residues. CDR3: CASSPGPPDSPLHF. DNA of the CDR3: TGTGCCAGCTCACCGGGCCCCCCGGATTCACCCCTCCACTTT.

The V gene is TRBV28, the J gene TRBJ2-1; TRBD1 agrees at 7 bases. CDR1 is MDHEN, CDR2 SYDVKM, per germline. The CDR3 spans 14 residues. The ends lost 5 bases at V and 6 bases at J; junction bases unmatched: 7. Written as DNA, the CDR3 is TGTGCCAGCAGTCCTACAGGGGTCCGCAATGAGCAGTTCTTC. Amino acid sequence: CASSPTGVRNEQFF.

In this sample, this clonotype turned up many times. This rearrangement joins TRBV27 to TRBJ2-7, with 8 positions matching TRBD2. J gave up 0 bases and V 3 bases, and 4 bases lay outside the gene matches. Germline CDR1 and CDR2: MNHEY and SMNVEV (reference sequence). The CDR3 extends over 15 amino acids. For the CDR3, the DNA is TGTGCCAGCAGTTTTACTAGCGGAAGCTCCTACGAGCAGTACTTC. Its translation is CASSFTSGSSYEQYF.

This clonotype has ten or more counts. The gene calls are TRBV7-2 and TRBJ2-7, with D uncertain. CDR1 is SGHTA and CDR2 is FQGNSA in the germline V gene. The CDR3 is 15 amino acids. Deletions cut 1 base from V and 7 bases from J, with 17 bases between. In nucleotides, the CDR3 is TGTGCCAGCAGCTTAGTTGGTCTATCGTCACAGGAGCAGTACTTC. It codes for CASSLVGLSSQEQYF.

This clonotype was counted at least ten times. J is TRBJ2-7 and V is TRBV29-1; TRBD1 matches at 9 bases. Germline-derived CDR1 and CDR2 are SQVTM and ANQGSEA. The CDR3 totals 14 residues. The V gene end was trimmed by 5 bases and the J gene end by 6 bases; junction bases not matched to a gene: 11. The CDR3 DNA sequence: TGCAGCGTTAGAAAGCGGACGGGACAGGGCGAGCAGTACTTC. Protein sequence: CSVRKRTGQGEQYF.

This clonotype was seen only a few times. This sequence joins TRBV10-3 and TRBJ1-1, with D maybe TRBD1 (6 bases). CDR1 and CDR2 from the germline V gene are ENHRY and SYGVKD. The CDR3 is made up of 14 amino acids. The V end was cut by 4 bases, the J end by 1 base, with 10 bases between. The CDR3 loop is CAISGGQTNTEAFF. The DNA of the CDR3 is TGTGCCATCAGTGGTGGACAGACGAACACTGAAGCTTTCTTT.

This clonotype was seen many times. J is TRBJ1-1 and V is TRBV9; D uncertain. The CDR3 consists of 12 residues. The V end was cut by 4 bases, the J end by 10 bases, with 14 bases between. CDR1 is SGDLS and CDR2 is YYNGEE in the germline V gene. This chain's CDR3 is CASSPRSAGAFF. CDR3 bases: TGTGCCAGCAGCCCAAGGAGTGCGGGAGCTTTCTTT.

This clonotype has at least ten counts. The chain combines TRBV7-2 with TRBJ1-4; 7 nucleotides align to TRBD1. This CDR3 is built from 15 residues. The trim removed 5 bases at V and 8 bases at J, leaving 11 bases unmatched. Germline V gene lookup returns CDR1 SGHTA and CDR2 FQGNSA. The CDR3 sequence: CASSPRQGQREKLFF. CDR3 nucleotide sequence: TGTGCCAGCAGCCCCCGACAGGGTCAGAGGGAAAAACTGTTTTTT.

This clonotype showed up many times. CDR3 nucleotides: TGTGCCAGCAGCCAAGGGGCAAACATTCACACAGATACGCAGTATTTT. This translates into CASSQGANIHTDTQYF. The genes are TRBV14 and TRBJ2-3, with D uncertain. Germline-derived CDR1 and CDR2 are SGHDN and FVKESK. Trimming left V 1 base short and J 2 bases short, with 13 bases between. This CDR3 contains 16 residues.

This clonotype was detected ten times or more. The chain couples TRBV7-8 to TRBJ2-1, with 8 bases identical to TRBD2. Germline loops: CDR1 SGHVS, CDR2 FQNEAQ. With 3 bases clipped from V and 4 bases from J, the junction kept 2 bases outside the gene matches. The length of the CDR3 is 14 residues. The CDR3 protein is CASSFTSGYNEQFF. The DNA for the CDR3 is TGTGCCAGCAGCTTTACTAGCGGTTACAATGAGCAGTTCTTC. Using reference TRBV7-8 and TRBJ2-1 for the parts outside the CDR3, the full variable domain is GAGVSQSPRYKVAKRGQDVALRCDPISGHVSLFWYQQALGQGPEFLTYFQNEAQLDKSGLPSDRFFAERPEGSVSTLKIQRTQQEDSAVYLCASSFTSGYNEQFFGPGTRLTVL.

This clonotype came up many times. The V gene is TRBV5-1, the J gene TRBJ2-1; D not certain. Germline V gene data show CDR1 as SGHRS and CDR2 as YFSETQ. This CDR3 region has 18 residues. V was pared by 0 bases and J by 1 base, with 17 bases between. In DNA, the CDR3 is TGCGCCAGCAGCTTGGCCGGTAGAGGCCATAGGTCCTACAATGAGCAGTTCTTC. Residues: CASSLAGRGHRSYNEQFF. The full variable domain, completed using reference TRBV5-1 and TRBJ2-1, is KAGVTQTPRYLIKTRGQQVTLSCSPISGHRSVSWYQQTPGQGLQFLFEYFSETQRNKGNFPGRFSGRQFSNSRSEMNVSTLELGDSALYLCASSLAGRGHRSYNEQFFGPGTRLTVL.

Ten or more counts support this clonotype. The V call is TRBV5-1, the J call TRBJ2-7, with a weak D call TRBD2 (7 bases). V shed 2 bases and J shed 5 bases, with 11 bases lying between them. Germline CDR1 SGHRS, CDR2 YFSETQ. This CDR3 region has 13 residues. CDR3 in DNA: TGCGCCAGCAGCTTTGGGGGGGCCGACGAGCAGTACTTC. Translating it yields CASSFGGADEQYF.